The rows below give T cell receptor beta chains drawn from one sample of a study of T cell repertoires in cytomegalovirus infection. TCRdb processed the reads anew with MiXCR; each CDR3 protein has one entry. The table shows more than 150,000 distinct CDR3 sequences, with roughly 30% occurring only once. Sequencing was carried out using PBMCs. Receptors originate from a human donor in good health (CMV status not recorded). Some clones in this sample may be carry-over from other donors' samples. The CDR3 runs from the conserved cysteine through the conserved F or W. Fields, in order: CDR3 protein, CDR3 DNA, clone size, D gene, V gene, J gene. A D gene is named only where the DNA matches it firmly. Some rows mark clone size as missing; the rest say once, few, many or name a class of expanded clone.

CASSPDDRGHEQYF	TGTGCCAGCAGCCCGGACGACAGGGGCCACGAGCAGTACTTC	few	TRBD1	TRBV7-6	TRBJ2-7
CASSLVQRNTEAFF	TGTGCCAGCAGCTTGGTACAGCGGAACACTGAAGCTTTCTTT	many	-	TRBV5-6	TRBJ1-1
CASSILDAAKRGGYTF	TGTGCCAGTAGTATCCTGGACGCGGCGAAGCGAGGTGGCTACACCTTC	few	-	TRBV19	TRBJ1-2
CASSQWTVNTGELFF	TGTGCCAGCAGCCAGTGGACTGTCAACACCGGGGAGCTGTTTTTT	many	-	TRBV7-2	TRBJ2-2
CASSLQGARNTEAFF	TGTGCCAGCAGTTTACAGGGGGCAAGGAACACTGAAGCTTTCTTT	few	TRBD1	TRBV6-2/TRBV6-3	TRBJ1-1
CSAALQETQYF	TGCAGTGCTGCCCTCCAAGAGACCCAGTACTTC	-	-	TRBV20-1	TRBJ2-5
CSVDRSNYGYTF	TGCAGCGTGGACAGATCCAACTATGGCTACACCTTC	-	-	TRBV29-1	TRBJ1-2
CASSRGQPGSNQPQHF	TGTGCCAGCAGCCGAGGACAGCCCGGGAGCAATCAGCCCCAGCATTTT	many	-	TRBV6-2/TRBV6-3	TRBJ1-5
CATSRGSTGNYGYTF	TGTGCCACCAGCAGAGGTTCGACAGGCAACTATGGCTACACCTTC	-	-	TRBV15	TRBJ1-2
CAIGEGVRNTIYF	TGTGCCATCGGGGAGGGGGTGAGGAACACCATATATTTT	-	-	TRBV10-3	TRBJ1-3
CASSAGQVGYEQYF	TGTGCCAGCAGCGCCGGACAGGTCGGCTACGAGCAGTACTTC	few	TRBD1	TRBV3-1	TRBJ2-7
CASSPGLRTTYEQYF	TGTGCCAGCAGCCCGGGACTTCGGACTACCTACGAGCAGTACTTC	-	-	TRBV11-2	TRBJ2-7
CASSARDGGTDTQYF	TGTGCCAGCAGCGCCCGGGACGGCGGGACAGATACGCAGTATTTT	-	-	TRBV7-9	TRBJ2-3
CASSLENPGRRGGYTF	TGTGCCAGCAGCTTAGAAAACCCCGGGAGGAGAGGTGGCTACACCTTC	many	-	TRBV11-2	TRBJ1-2
CASGFGGQGASVYGYTF	TGTGCTAGTGGTTTCGGGGGACAGGGGGCTTCCGTCTATGGCTACACCTTC	few	TRBD1	TRBV12-5	TRBJ1-2
CASSSRTRGADTQYF	TGTGCCAGCAGCTCCCGGACAAGGGGCGCAGATACGCAGTATTTT	-	-	TRBV11-3	TRBJ2-3
CASSSSGDANTGELFF	TGCGCCAGCAGCTCTAGCGGAGATGCCAACACCGGGGAGCTGTTTTTT	-	TRBD2	TRBV5-1	TRBJ2-2
CASSLEPVTNEKLFF	TGTGCCAGCAGCTTAGAGCCAGTAACTAATGAAAAACTGTTTTTT	many	-	TRBV7-2	TRBJ1-4
CASSQGTSGISYEQYF	TGTGCCAGCAGTCAGGGGACATCGGGCATTTCCTACGAGCAGTACTTC	few	-	TRBV6-5	TRBJ2-7
CASSRTFEAKNIQYF	TGTGCCAGCAGCCGGACGTTCGAAGCCAAAAACATTCAGTACTTC	-	-	TRBV12-3/TRBV12-4	TRBJ2-4
CSAEQGTATEAFF	TGCAGTGCTGAACAGGGGACGGCCACTGAAGCTTTCTTT	few	TRBD1	TRBV20-1	TRBJ1-1
CASSDGQGREDYGYTF	TGTGCCAGCAGCGACGGTCAGGGGCGTGAGGACTATGGCTACACCTTC	-	-	TRBV9	TRBJ1-2
CASSPGTSHSGNTIYF	TGTGCCAGCAGCCCCGGGACTAGCCACTCTGGAAACACCATATATTTT	-	-	TRBV6-1	TRBJ1-3
CASHTGTLYNEQFF	TGTGCCAGTCACACCGGGACTCTCTACAATGAGCAGTTCTTC	few	-	TRBV6-5	TRBJ2-1
CASRTRANVLTF	TGTGCCAGCAGAACAAGGGCCAACGTCCTGACTTTC	few	-	TRBV6-1	TRBJ2-6
CASSRPSGQGANTIYF	TGTGCCAGTAGCAGACCTTCGGGACAGGGGGCGAACACCATATATTTT	-	TRBD1	TRBV19	TRBJ1-3
CAISESRTGGTQETQYF	TGTGCCATCAGTGAGTCCCGTACGGGGGGAACCCAAGAGACCCAGTACTTC	few	TRBD2	TRBV10-3	TRBJ2-5
CASTNPNTEAFF	TGTGCCAGCACTAACCCGAACACTGAAGCTTTCTTT	-	-	TRBV6-2/TRBV6-3	TRBJ1-1
CASSPGQGANNEQFF	TGCGCCAGCAGCCCCGGACAGGGGGCGAACAATGAGCAGTTCTTC	-	TRBD1	TRBV4-1	TRBJ2-1
CASSQVPRDTQYF	TGTGCCAGCAGCCAAGTCCCAAGAGATACGCAGTATTTT	-	-	TRBV14	TRBJ2-3
CASSDGRADTQYF	TGTGCCAGCAGCGACGGAAGGGCAGATACGCAGTATTTT	few	-	TRBV7-3	TRBJ2-3
CASRTGRGNEKLFF	TGTGCCAGCAGAACAGGGCGTGGTAATGAAAAACTGTTTTTT	few	-	TRBV6-2/TRBV6-3	TRBJ1-4
CASSLGGLSSGNTIYF	TGTGCCAGCAGCTTGGGGGGGCTATCCTCTGGAAACACCATATATTTT	-	-	TRBV5-5	TRBJ1-3
CASRITGTANTEAFF	TGTGCCAGTAGGATAACCGGGACAGCAAACACTGAAGCTTTCTTT	-	TRBD1	TRBV19	TRBJ1-1
CASSMWTGKGNQPQHF	TGTGCCAGTAGTATGTGGACAGGGAAAGGCAATCAGCCCCAGCATTTT	-	TRBD1	TRBV19	TRBJ1-5
CASSLIGISREAFF	TGTGCCAGCAGCTTGATCGGTATTTCGAGGGAAGCTTTCTTT	-	-	TRBV5-3	TRBJ1-1
CASSLSILGGRDIQYF	TGTGCCAGCAGCTTAAGTATCTTGGGGGGGCGAGACATTCAGTACTTC	many	-	TRBV7-2	TRBJ2-4
CASSIPSGRGGEQFF	TGTGCCAGTAGTATCCCGTCGGGGAGGGGCGGTGAGCAGTTCTTC	few	TRBD2	TRBV19	TRBJ2-1
CASSLADSDQPQHF	TGTGCCAGCAGCTTAGCGGATTCCGATCAGCCCCAGCATTTT	-	-	TRBV7-2	TRBJ1-5
CASSLAGAYGYTF	TGTGCCAGCAGTTTAGCTGGGGCCTATGGCTACACCTTC	few	-	TRBV27	TRBJ1-2
CASSPGLDNTGELFF	TGTGCTAGCAGCCCTGGACTGGATAACACCGGGGAGCTGTTTTTT	many	-	TRBV7-7	TRBJ2-2
CASSLDPGENEQFF	TGTGCTAGCAGCTTAGACCCAGGGGAAAATGAGCAGTTCTTC	many	-	TRBV7-7	TRBJ2-1
CASSRARQGRDEQYF	TGTGCCAGCAGCCGCGCGCGACAGGGCAGGGACGAGCAGTACTTC	few	TRBD1	TRBV7-9	TRBJ2-7
CASSLEGGYSNGYTF	TGCGCCAGCAGCTTGGAGGGGGGGTACTCTAATGGCTACACCTTC	-	-	TRBV5-1	TRBJ1-2
CASRLEGQNQETQYF	TGTGCCAGCAGACTAGAGGGACAGAACCAAGAGACCCAGTACTTC	-	TRBD1	TRBV11-2	TRBJ2-5